This T cell receptor (beta chain) was sequenced in a study of CD8+ T cells in alopecia areata listed by TCRdb under 2018. Describing the broader study: Treated patients were enrolled in an open-label pilot trial of oral tofacitinib, 5 to 10 mg twice daily, for moderate-to-severe alopecia areata. Tofacitinib was administered for 6 to 18 months, and 6 months of follow-up off drug were then conducted to assess delayed response and recurrence. Disease severity in treated patients was measured with the SALT score, which quantifies the percentage of affected scalp surface area. To study T cell clonal expansion in alopecia areata, the researchers applied high-throughput TCRbeta sequencing to both the C3H/HeJ mouse model and human patients. In humans, TCRbeta sequencing was performed on scalp tissue and on sorted CD4+ and CD8+ peripheral blood T cells from healthy controls and from patients with patchy or totalis/universalis alopecia areata. Biopsies were taken from tofacitinib-treated patients at baseline and again at 4 and 24 weeks into treatment, and several of those patients also had a later scalp biopsy. Scalp clonality was compared across normal scalp (n=4), patchy alopecia areata scalp (n=8), and alopecia totalis/universalis scalp (n=8). The RNA source kit depended on sample type: the PAXgene miRNA kit for fixed scalp, the miRNeasy kit for PBMCs, and the RNeasy kit for mouse skin. TCRbeta CDR3 regions were amplified by immunoSEQ multiplex PCR with 35 Vbeta forward and 13 Jbeta reverse primers. Study-level results and caveats: Many expanded lesional clones were found to persist in scalp and blood during tofacitinib treatment, and relapse after treatment cessation may be partly explained by this persistence. Because the treated cohort was small and had only one nonresponder, larger studies are needed to examine links between baseline CD8+ expansion and response. With tofacitinib, both scalp clonality and the number of expanded CD8+ clones among the top 100 scalp clones went down significantly. Compared with normal scalp, lesional scalp had higher clonality and more expanded CD8+ clones, particularly in alopecia totalis/universalis, a pattern that suggests antigenic drive. Shared TCR sequences between patients were less evident than in mice, which may be partly attributable to HLA diversity in the patient population. Scalp TCR repertoire analysis is complicated because resident alphabeta T cells in normal human skin are also sequenced, whereas mouse skin is dominated by gammadelta T cells.

In its sample, this clone was seen a few times. No cognate antigen has been identified for it. No much larger clone exists at a distance of one base, and base qualities are not known. The meaning of the sample's treatment or condition label: oral pan-JAK inhibitor, 5-10 mg twice daily. Lesional scalp punch biopsies and peripheral blood were obtained from alopecia areata patients. PBMCs were separated by density centrifugation and stained for CD3, CD4 and CD8, after which CD4+ and CD8+ T cells were sorted on a FACSAria. The receptor library was made with the immunoSEQ multiplex PCR assay. RNA was extracted from all samples and reverse transcribed into cDNA, which served as template for TCR sequencing. First-strand cDNA was synthesized with SuperScript III using a 2:1 mix of oligo-dT and random hexamers. A synthetic immune receptor repertoire was used to measure amplification bias, and any remaining bias was corrected computationally. In the source study's methods: Raw reads were preprocessed to remove errors, and CDR3 was defined by IMGT conventions from the conserved cysteine to phenylalanine. To get clonality, Shannon entropy was normalized by log2 of the number of productive unique TCRs and the result was subtracted from 1. Whether each scalp clone was CD4 or CD8 was inferred by checking scalp TCRbeta sequences against the CD4 and CD8 repertoires from sorted blood. The table was pulled from immuneACCESS by TCRdb, which kept in-frame rearrangements only. Such tables lose some clones; where checked, under half of the loss comes from unresolved V genes, and the rest has no known cause. That table furnishes V, J and clone size, whereas the DNA furnished D and trimming. The sample includes fewer than 250,000 clones, with approximately 47% observed a single time. Roughly 2.6% of the sample belongs to the ten largest clones.

From cysteine to phenylalanine, the CDR3 is 14 amino acids long. The entry retains the CDR3 DNA only, 42 bases that are in frame from base 1. Trimming removed 8 bases from V and 2 bases from J, leaving 16 bases between the germline ends. As encoded in the germline V gene, CDR1 is MNHEY while CDR2 is SVGAGI. Specimen: CD4+ T cells sorted from blood, collected at approximately week 36, from a patient treated with tofacitinib. The V and J segments used are TRBV6-5 and TRBJ2-7; TRBD1 might be the D gene, on 6 matching bases. This sequence originates from a human donor with alopecia areata. The DNA is as follows: TGTGCCAGCTCCCCCACGGGACAACCCTACGAGCAGTACTTC. The encoded protein is CASSPTGQPYEQYF.